Listed here are 5 T cell receptor beta chains from one sample, sequenced in a study of blood T cell repertoires in COVID-19 (dated by TCRdb to about 2020). The receptor library was made with the immunoSEQ multiplex PCR assay. TCRdb took over this immuneACCESS table, retaining in-frame rearrangements with V and J assigned. Such tables are incomplete; in checked studies, under half of the missing clones stem from an unresolved V gene, and the remainder is unexplained. The sample includes over 100,000 clones, with roughly 75% observed a single time. The ten largest clones add up to about a sixth of the sample. The sequencing input was peripheral blood. The receptors originated from a man aged 60-69 years with active or convalescent COVID-19.

The J gene is TRBJ2-2, the V gene TRBV28; 7 positions agree with TRBD1. Germline-derived CDR1 and CDR2 are MDHEN and SYDVKM. The CDR3 has 15 amino acids. Trimming took 3 bases from V and 6 from J; bases not matched to a gene: 7. The chain's CDR3 is CASSLTGTWAGELFF. The CDR3 DNA reads TGTGCCAGCAGTTTGACAGGGACGTGGGCCGGGGAGCTGTTTTTT.

The rearrangement joins TRBV19 to TRBJ1-5; TRBD1 agrees at 8 bases. V dropped 3 bases and J dropped 9; count of bases not matched to a gene: 10. Germline lookup yields CDR1 LNHDA and CDR2 SQIVND (reference sequence). The CDR3 covers 15 residues. CDR3 DNA: TGTGCCAGTAGTATCAGGGGGCGGGTTGGTGTGCCCCAGCATTTT. This encodes CASSIRGRVGVPQHF.

The V call is TRBV27, the J call TRBJ2-7, with 11 nucleotides matching TRBD1. V dropped 6 bases and J dropped 3; count of bases not matched to a gene: 4. Per germline, CDR1 MNHEY and CDR2 SMNVEV (reference sequence). The CDR3 loop spans 14 amino acids. CDR3 amino acids: CASSRGTGGYEQYF. CDR3 bases: TGTGCCAGCAGCCGCGGGACAGGGGGCTACGAGCAGTACTTC.

The J gene is TRBJ1-2, the V gene TRBV19; perhaps TRBD1 as D (6 bases). Trimming cost V 9 bases and J 2 bases, with 22 bases left between them. The CDR3 runs 16 residues. Germline V gene data show CDR1 as LNHDA and CDR2 as SQIVND (reference sequence). The CDR3 nucleotides are TGTGCCAGCCGAAAGACGTCGGACAGACTAAACTATGGCTACACCTTC. Amino acid sequence: CASRKTSDRLNYGYTF.

This chain joins TRBV28 and TRBJ1-5; possible D gene TRBD1, 5 bases. CDR3 length: 18 amino acids. Germline assignment: CDR1 MDHEN and CDR2 SYDVKM. The V gene lost 4 bases and the J gene lost 0 bases, with 19 bases spanning the gap. The DNA of the CDR3 is TGTGCCAGCAGTTCCACCGGGGGAAACAGGTATAGCAATCAGCCCCAGCATTTT. Translating it yields CASSSTGGNRYSNQPQHF.